This T cell receptor beta chain derives from a study of early T cells in non-severe SARS-CoV-2 infection. Study context: Alpha and beta chains were unpaired, from unsorted whole-blood bulk RNA. Study-level results: Clonotype matching in VDJdb favored anti-spike CD8 responses and did not capture private and CD4 specificities.

The V gene's germline CDR1 is SQVTM and CDR2 ANQGSEA. V dropped 2 bases and J dropped 6 bases, with 11 bases sitting between them. The CDR3 has 13 residues. As part of library construction, unique molecular identifiers were attached to individual cDNA molecules. In TCRdb, the 5' RACE reads were re-called with MiXCR into one record per CDR3 protein. The sample holds about 89,000 distinct CDR3 sequences, roughly 15% seen once. This clonotype was recorded a few times. Its antigen remains unidentified. The source material was whole blood. This receptor was taken from an adult who was a healthcare worker with PCR-confirmed SARS-CoV-2 infection or an uninfected control (not recorded which). The chain has TRBV29-1 and TRBJ2-1; D remains unclear. The CDR3 here is CSVESARPNEQFF. The CDR3 coding sequence is TGCAGCGTTGAAAGTGCCCGCCCCAATGAGCAGTTCTTC.